The TCR beta chain described here comes from a study of technical replicates of blood from several donors. Data came from immunoSEQ multiplex PCR; TCRdb stores just in-frame clones and leaves some out. The data hold 60,000 or so clones, with 95% to 98% observed a single time. Germline CDR1 LGHNT, CDR2 FRNRAP. Trimming took off 9 bases at V and 4 bases at J, with 12 bases between the two ends. The CDR3 sequence is 12 residues long. This sequence originates from a human donor in good health. V usage is TRBV12-5 and J usage is TRBJ2-5; D perhaps matches TRBD1 (6 bases). The sample consisted of T cells isolated from PBMCs. CDR3: CASTGTSETQYF. Here the CDR3 DNA reads TGTGCTAGCACAGGGACCTCAGAGACCCAGTACTTC.